This TCR beta chain is drawn from a study of blood T cell repertoires in COVID-19. Sequencing was performed with immunoSEQ multiplex PCR; in TCRdb, only in-frame clones are kept and a portion is missing. The sample holds about 280,000 clones, around 87% seen once. The study recruited people aged 18 to 89 years across approximately 24 US areas. The material sequenced was PBMCs or T cells enriched from blood (not recorded which). The receptor comes from a woman younger than 30 with acute COVID-19.

CDR3 in DNA: TGCGCCAGCACCAAATCCCCGGGACAGGGGTGGTACACCGGGGAGCTGTTTTTT. It is translated as CASTKSPGQGWYTGELFF. V and J are TRBV5-1 and TRBJ2-2; 10 nucleotides line up with TRBD1. With 6 bases clipped from V and 3 bases from J, the junction kept 14 bases outside the gene matches. CDR3 length: 18 residues. CDR1 SGHRS and CDR2 YFSETQ come from the germline V gene.